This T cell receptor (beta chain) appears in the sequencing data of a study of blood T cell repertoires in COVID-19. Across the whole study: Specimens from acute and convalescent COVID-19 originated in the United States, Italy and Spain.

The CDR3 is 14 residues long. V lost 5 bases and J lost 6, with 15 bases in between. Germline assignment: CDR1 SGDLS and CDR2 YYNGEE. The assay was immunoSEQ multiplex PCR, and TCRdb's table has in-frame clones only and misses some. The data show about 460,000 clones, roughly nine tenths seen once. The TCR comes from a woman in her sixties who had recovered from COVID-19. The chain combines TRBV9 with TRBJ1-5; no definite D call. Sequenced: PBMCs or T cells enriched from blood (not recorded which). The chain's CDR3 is CASSGGGYGQPQHF. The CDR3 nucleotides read TGTGCCAGCAGTGGAGGAGGGTACGGTCAGCCCCAGCATTTT. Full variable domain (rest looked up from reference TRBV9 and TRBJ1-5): DSGVTQTPKHLITATGQRVTLRCSPRSGDLSVYWYQQSLDQGLQFLIQYYNGEERAKGNILERFSAQQFPDLHSELNLSSLELGDSALYFCASSGGGYGQPQHFGDGTRLSIL.